This T cell receptor (beta chain) derives from a study of vaccination effects on CD4 cells after COVID-19 (dated by TCRdb to between 2021 and 2023). For the wider study: Each participant received two doses of an mRNA SARS-CoV-2 vaccine, either BNT162b2 or mRNA-1273. SARS-CoV-2 spike-specific CD4+ TCR repertoires from before and after mRNA vaccination were compared in COVID-19 convalescent patients and in infection-naive vaccine recipients. A total of 9 to 11 COVID-19 convalescent patients and several SARS-CoV-2-naive healthy vaccine recipients were included in the full study. The Oncomine TCR Beta short-read assay on an Illumina iSeq 100 was used to sequence cultures from other donors in the study. What the work shows at the level of the full study, not this receptor alone: In healthy vaccine recipients, vaccine-induced clones were almost all SARS-CoV-2 mono-reactive, with only 1 of 255 cross-reactive with common cold coronaviruses. The study was limited by a small number of convalescent patients, and early post-infection timepoints were lacking. Marked clonal contraction was observed in both infection-induced and vaccine-induced clones at late post-vaccination timepoints, consistent with waning T cell responses.

This clone was recorded once. No antigen is known for it. No much larger clone exists at a distance of one base, and base qualities are not known. In the ViraFEST assay, PBMC were stimulated with viral peptide pools, and TCR sequencing was then used to find antigen-specific CD4+ T cell clonotypes based on their expansion. After roughly 11 days of culture, CD4+ T cells were isolated with the EasySep CD4+ T cell isolation kit. None of the healthy vaccine recipients had a prior SARS-CoV-2 infection, which was confirmed by nucleocapsid antibody tests that came back negative both before and after vaccination. Each well held two million PBMC cultured in IMDM containing around 5.1% human AB serum, roughly 9.9 IU/ml IL-2 and gentamicin, along with around 11 ug/ml peptides. On days 3 and 7, half of the culture medium was replaced with fresh IL-2-containing medium. Unless noted otherwise, every peptide stimulation condition was grown in triplicate wells. PBMC were separated from whole blood using Ficoll-Paque Plus gradient centrifugation and were then either cryopreserved at -140C or used fresh. The overlapping peptide pools covered the spike proteins of SARS-CoV-2 as well as those of the common cold coronaviruses HCoV-NL63, HCoV-OC43 and HCoV-229E. The QIAamp micro DNA kit was used to extract genomic DNA from the cultured CD4+ T cells.

The method was the immunoSEQ multiplex PCR assay. DNA from the cultured and isolated CD4+ T cells underwent TCR beta CDR3 sequencing. Under the source paper's analysis protocol: Non-productive TCR sequences were removed, reads were trimmed to the CDR3 region, and CDR3s of at least 7 amino acids were retained. The MANAFEST web app was used to identify antigen-specific clonotypes by comparing expansion in peptide wells with expansion in reference cultures. Positive clones required FDR<0.05 expansion versus reference and all other wells, odds ratio above 5, and frequency above 0.1% in two replicate wells. Cross-reactive clonotypes were defined as significantly expanded in SARS-CoV-2 spike wells and in at least one common cold coronavirus spike condition. Levenshtein distance calculated with the stringdist R package was used to assess CDR3 similarity, and unrooted trees were constructed with ape in R 3.6.1. TCRdb mirrors the immuneACCESS table, restricted to in-frame sequences. Some clones are absent from its copies; in checked studies, under half trace to an unresolved V gene, and the reason for the others is unknown. Clonal size and the V and J genes are those of that table, whereas D and trimming came from the DNA. The sample records approximately 25,000 clones, 55% to 75% of which are singletons. Over 9.5% of the sample is in the top ten clones.

Reading the germline V gene gives CDR1 SGHRS and CDR2 YFSETQ. From cysteine to phenylalanine, the CDR3 is 13 amino acids long. The sequence is cut down to CDR3 DNA, 39 bases in frame from base 1. Cut back by 0 bases and 6 bases, the V and J ends lie 9 bases apart. The V and J segments used are TRBV5-1 and TRBJ1-2; the D gene is unclear. This material consisted of CD4+ T cells from PBMCs cultured with SARS-CoV-2 spike peptides, taken before COVID-19 vaccination. The cell subset or site tag for this specimen amounts to: SARS-CoV-2 spike overlapping peptide pool stimulation. The clonotype was recovered from a human donor who received a COVID-19 vaccine. Read as DNA, the sequence is TGCGCCAGCAGCTTGGGGCAGGCAAATGGCTACACCTTC. The resulting protein is CASSLGQANGYTF.